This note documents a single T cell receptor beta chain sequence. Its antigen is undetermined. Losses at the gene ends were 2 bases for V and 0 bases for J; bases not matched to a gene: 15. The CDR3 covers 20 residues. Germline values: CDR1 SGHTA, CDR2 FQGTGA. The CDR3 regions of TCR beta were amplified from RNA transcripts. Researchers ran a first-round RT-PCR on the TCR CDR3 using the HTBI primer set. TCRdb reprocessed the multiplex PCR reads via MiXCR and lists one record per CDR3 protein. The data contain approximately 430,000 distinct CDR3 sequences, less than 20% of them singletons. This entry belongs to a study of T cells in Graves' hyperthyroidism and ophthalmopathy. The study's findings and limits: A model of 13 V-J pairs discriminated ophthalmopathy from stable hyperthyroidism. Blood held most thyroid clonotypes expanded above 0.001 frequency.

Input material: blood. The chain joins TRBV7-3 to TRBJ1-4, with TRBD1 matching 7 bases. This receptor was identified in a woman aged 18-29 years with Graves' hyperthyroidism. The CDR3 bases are TGTGCCAGCAGCTTACCGACCAACCTAAAAGGGACAGCAACTAATGAAAAACTGTTTTTT. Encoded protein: CASSLPTNLKGTATNEKLFF.